The TCR beta chain described here comes from a study of cytomegalovirus exposure and HLA in healthy donors. PCR used 60 Vbeta primers and 13 Jbeta primers. The method was immunoSEQ multiplex PCR; TCRdb's version includes in-frame clones alone and lacks a portion of them. The repertoire holds about 160,000 clones, with about 79% as singletons. Germline V CDR1 and CDR2: SQVTM, ANQGSEA. This CDR3 has 17 residues. V lost 3 bases and J lost 0; bases outside the gene matches: 12. This clone was detected only a few times. The clonotype was recovered from a man in his fifties or sixties in good health and CMV-seropositive. The chain uses TRBV29-1 and TRBJ1-1; 8 bases fit TRBD1. Source material: PBMCs. CDR3: CSVDSRRQGALNTEAFF. The CDR3 bases are TGCAGCGTTGATTCAAGGAGGCAGGGGGCTCTGAACACTGAAGCTTTCTTT.